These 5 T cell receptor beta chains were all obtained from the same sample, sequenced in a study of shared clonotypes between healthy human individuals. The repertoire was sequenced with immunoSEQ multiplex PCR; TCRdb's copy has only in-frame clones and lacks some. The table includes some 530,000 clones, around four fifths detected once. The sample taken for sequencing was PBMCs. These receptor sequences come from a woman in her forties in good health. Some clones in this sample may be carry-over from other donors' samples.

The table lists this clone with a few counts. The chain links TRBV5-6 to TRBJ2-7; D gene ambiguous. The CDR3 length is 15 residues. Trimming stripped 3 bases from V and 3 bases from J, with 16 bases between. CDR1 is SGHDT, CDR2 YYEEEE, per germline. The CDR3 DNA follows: TGTGCCAGCAGCTCACCGCTGGATCCAGACTACGAGCAGTACTTC. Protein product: CASSSPLDPDYEQYF. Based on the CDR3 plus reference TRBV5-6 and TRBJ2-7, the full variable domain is DAGVTQSPTHLIKTRGQQVTLRCSPKSGHDTVSWYQQALGQGPQFIFQYYEEEERQRGNFPDRFSGHQFPNYSSELNVNALLLGDSALYLCASSSPLDPDYEQYFGPGTRLTVT.

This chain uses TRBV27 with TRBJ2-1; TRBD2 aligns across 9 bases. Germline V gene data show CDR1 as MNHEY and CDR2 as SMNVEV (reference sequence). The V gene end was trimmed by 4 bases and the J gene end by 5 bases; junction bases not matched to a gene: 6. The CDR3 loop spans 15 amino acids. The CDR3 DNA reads TGTGCCAGCAGTTCAATAGCGGGAGTCGACAATGAGCAGTTCTTC. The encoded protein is CASSSIAGVDNEQFF.

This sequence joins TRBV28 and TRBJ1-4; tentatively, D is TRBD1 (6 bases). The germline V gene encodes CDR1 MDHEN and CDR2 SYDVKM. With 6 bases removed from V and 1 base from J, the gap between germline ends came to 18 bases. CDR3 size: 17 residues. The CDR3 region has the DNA TGTGCCAGCAGCAGCACAGGGCTTACTTTAACTAATGAAAAACTGTTTTTT. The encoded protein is CASSSTGLTLTNEKLFF.

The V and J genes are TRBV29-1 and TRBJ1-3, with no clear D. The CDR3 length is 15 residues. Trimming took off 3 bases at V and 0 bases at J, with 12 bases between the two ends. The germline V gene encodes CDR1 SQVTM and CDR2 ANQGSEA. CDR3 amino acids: CSVDRTSGSGNTIYF. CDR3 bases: TGCAGCGTTGATCGGACTTCAGGCTCTGGAAACACCATATATTTT.

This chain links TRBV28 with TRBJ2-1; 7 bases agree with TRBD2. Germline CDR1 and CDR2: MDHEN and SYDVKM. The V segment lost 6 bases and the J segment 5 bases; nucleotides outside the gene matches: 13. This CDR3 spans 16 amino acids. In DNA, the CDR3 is TGTGCCAGCAGGGACCCCGCGGCCGCGGGGGACAATGAGCAGTTCTTC. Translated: CASRDPAAAGDNEQFF.